The present T cell receptor beta chain was sequenced within a study of shared clonotypes between healthy human individuals (dated by TCRdb to 2018 to 2021). Background for the entire study: Two women and a few men aged 18 to 49 years were included in the cohort. For each donor, CD4 naive and CD4 memory were each run on three plates, CD8 naive on two plates, and CD8 memory on one plate. Each donor's leukapheresis produced roughly between about 0.8 and 10 billion PBMCs. To estimate repertoire size and how much clonotypes are shared between individuals, the study performed deep sequencing of blood TCR repertoires from five healthy adults. To increase sequencing depth and limit assay-specific biases, TCR repertoire library preparation and sequencing were carried out by different laboratories using diverse techniques.

Donors were healthy HIV-negative adults with no recently reported acute infections or vaccinations. All donors were Caucasian adults living in Nashville, Tennessee, USA. CD8 memory samples consisted of magnetically selected CD45RO+ cells combined with CCR7-negative CD45RA+ effector memory (TemRA) cells. Blood was obtained by leukapheresis, after which PBMCs were separated by Ficoll-Histopaque density gradient centrifugation and cryopreserved in liquid nitrogen vapor phase. Analytical flow cytometry was used to check the purity and quantity of every magnetically sorted T cell population. From each sorted fraction, genomic DNA was isolated and quantified by UV absorbance on a Nanodrop 2000c. The full study reports these points: Naive subsets generally had larger estimated clonotype richness than memory subsets did. Higher generation probabilities were observed for clonotypes shared by all four sorted-subset donors than for non-shared clonotypes. Sharing across a few donors was observed for around 5% of naive CD4, under 4% of naive CD8, about 2.3% of memory CD4, and around 0.42% of memory CD8 clonotypes. The genetic and exposure-history diversity represented was limited by the small number of donors. Based on pairwise subsampling, the degree of clonotype sharing among donors was expected to be affected by sequencing depth. Rarefaction of sorted-subset datasets indicated incomplete sequencing despite the large sequencing depth. Sampling was restricted to blood, and TCR repertoires in tissue are likely to differ from TCR repertoires in blood.

TCR CDR3 regions were amplified from genomic DNA by multiplex PCR using the deep immunoSEQ assay. Extracted genomic DNA from each cell subset was distributed evenly across all wells of several immunoSEQ 96-well plates, and each plate was treated as a replicate. Each replicate PCR for sorted subsets received approximately 200 ng genomic DNA, equal to 28,000 or so T cell genomes. The purified libraries were quantified using a Qubit 3.0 fluorometer, sized with a Bioanalyzer 2100, and then quantified again using the KAPA Library Quantification kit. Each immunoSEQ 96-well plate was sequenced on its own single-read 150-cycle Illumina NextSeq 550 flow cell. The source study handled its data this way. The immunoSEQ output contained only junctional sequences without quality scores, so filtering could not match that applied to full-length reads. To assign V/J genes and CDR3, sequences were annotated using PyIR, a Python wrapper for IgBLAST v1.9, with IMGT germline references. Reads were removed for weak V/J assignments (E-value above 1e-6), missing CDR3, stop codons, out-of-frame junctions, or ambiguous translated residues. V3J clonotypes were defined by identical inferred V gene, J gene, and CDR3 amino acid sequence. Percentage overlap between repertoires was calculated by dividing the number of shared unique clonotypes by the size of the smaller repertoire. Three approaches were used to assess repertoire richness: RTK rarefaction, the Chao1 estimator, and Recon v2.1 estimates of unobserved clonotypes. For all TCRbeta clonotypes obtained by the gDNA method from four donors, generation probabilities were computed with OLGA. The table comes from immuneACCESS by way of TCRdb, which keeps in-frame sequences with V and J called. Part of the clones is missing from these tables; in studies checked, under half for an unresolved V gene and the rest for unknown reasons. From that table come the V and J calls and clone size; the DNA was used to work out D and trimming. This sample comprises roughly 700,000 clones, about 90% of them detected only once. The biggest ten clones account for 34% of the sample.

This clone appeared once. The antigen it recognizes is unknown. Base-call qualities are not available, and no considerably larger clone is one nucleotide away. The sample consisted of memory CD8+ T cells from PBMCs. The meaning of the sample's cell subset or site label: CD45RO+ cells pooled with CCR7-negative TemRA cells. The receptor comes from a man between 18 and 29 years old in good health. Some clones in this sample may be carry-over from other donors' samples.

CDR3 sequence: CASSQPQHF. The DNA is TGTGCCAGCAGCCAGCCCCAGCATTTT. The receptor chain draws on TRBV6-5 and TRBJ1-5; no D gene can be assigned with confidence. Per the germline V gene, MNHEY is the CDR1 and SVGAGI is the CDR2. The junction carries 1 base between V and J, which are trimmed by 6 bases and 7 bases respectively. From its cysteine to its phenylalanine, the CDR3 spans 9 amino acids. Just the 27-base CDR3 DNA is kept, in frame starting at base 1.